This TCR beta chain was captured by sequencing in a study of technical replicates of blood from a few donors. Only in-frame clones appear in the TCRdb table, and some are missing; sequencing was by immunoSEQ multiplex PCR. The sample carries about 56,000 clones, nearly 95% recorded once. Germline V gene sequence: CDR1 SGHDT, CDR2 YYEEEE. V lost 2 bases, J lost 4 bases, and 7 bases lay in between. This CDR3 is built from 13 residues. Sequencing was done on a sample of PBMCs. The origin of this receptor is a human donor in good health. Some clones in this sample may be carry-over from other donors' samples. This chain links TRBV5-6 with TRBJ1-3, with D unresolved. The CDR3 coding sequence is TGTGCCAGCAGCTTCGGAGTGGGAAACACCATATATTTT. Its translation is CASSFGVGNTIYF.